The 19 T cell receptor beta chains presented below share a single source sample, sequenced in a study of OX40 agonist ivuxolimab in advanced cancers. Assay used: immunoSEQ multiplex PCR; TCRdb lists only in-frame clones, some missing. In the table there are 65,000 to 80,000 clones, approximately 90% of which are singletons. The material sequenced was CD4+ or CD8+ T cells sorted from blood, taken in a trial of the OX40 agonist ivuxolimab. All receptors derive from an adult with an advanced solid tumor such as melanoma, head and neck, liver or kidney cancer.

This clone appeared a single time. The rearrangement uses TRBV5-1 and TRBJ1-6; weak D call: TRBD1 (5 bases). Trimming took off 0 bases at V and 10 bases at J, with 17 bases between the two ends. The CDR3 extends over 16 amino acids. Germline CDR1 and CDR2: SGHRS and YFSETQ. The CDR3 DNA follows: TGCGCCAGCAGCTTGGTGGGCAGGGCGGGAGGATCACCCCTCCACTTT. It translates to CASSLVGRAGGSPLHF.

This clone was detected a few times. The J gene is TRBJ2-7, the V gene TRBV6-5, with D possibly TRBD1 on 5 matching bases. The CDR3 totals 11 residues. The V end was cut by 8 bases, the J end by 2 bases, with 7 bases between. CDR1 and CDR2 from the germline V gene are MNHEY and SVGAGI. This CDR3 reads CASGATYEQYF. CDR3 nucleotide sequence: TGTGCCAGCGGGGCTACCTACGAGCAGTACTTC.

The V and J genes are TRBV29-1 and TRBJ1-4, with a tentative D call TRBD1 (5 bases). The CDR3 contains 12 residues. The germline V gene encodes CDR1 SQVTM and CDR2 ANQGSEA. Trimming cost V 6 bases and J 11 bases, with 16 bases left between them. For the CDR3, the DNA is TGCAGCGTCGGGGGAGAGTTGGGGAAACTGTTTTTT. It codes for CSVGGELGKLFF.

Here the CDR3 DNA reads TGTGCCAGCAGCTTTCAGGGTTATAGCAATCAGCCCCAGCATTTT. As protein: CASSFQGYSNQPQHF. V gene TRBV7-2 combines with J gene TRBJ1-5, with D maybe TRBD1 (5 bases). Deletions cut 3 bases from V and 0 bases from J, with 9 bases between. From germline, CDR1 is SGHTA and CDR2 FQGNSA. This CDR3 contains 15 residues.

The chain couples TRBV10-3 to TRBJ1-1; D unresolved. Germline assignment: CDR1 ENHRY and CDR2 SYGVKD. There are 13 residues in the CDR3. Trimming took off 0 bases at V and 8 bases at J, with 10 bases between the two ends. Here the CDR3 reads CAISESVAEEAFF. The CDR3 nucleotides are TGTGCCATCAGTGAGTCCGTGGCAGAAGAAGCTTTCTTT.

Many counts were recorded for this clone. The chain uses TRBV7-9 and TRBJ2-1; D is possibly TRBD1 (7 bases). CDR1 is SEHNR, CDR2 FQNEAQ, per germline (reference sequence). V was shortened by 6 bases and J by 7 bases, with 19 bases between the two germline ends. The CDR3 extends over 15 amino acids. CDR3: CASSPRGAEFNEQFF. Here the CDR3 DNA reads TGTGCCAGCAGTCCCAGGGGGGCGGAGTTTAATGAGCAGTTCTTC.

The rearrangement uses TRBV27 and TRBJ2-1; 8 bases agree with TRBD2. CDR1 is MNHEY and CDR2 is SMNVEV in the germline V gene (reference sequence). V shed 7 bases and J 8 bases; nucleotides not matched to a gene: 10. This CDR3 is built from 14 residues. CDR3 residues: CASNIAGSRDEQFF. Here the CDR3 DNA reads TGTGCCAGCAATATAGCGGGAAGTCGGGATGAGCAGTTCTTC.

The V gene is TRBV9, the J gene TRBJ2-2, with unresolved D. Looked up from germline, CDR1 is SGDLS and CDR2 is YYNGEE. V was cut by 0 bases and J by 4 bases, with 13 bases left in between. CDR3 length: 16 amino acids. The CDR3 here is CASSVAEWSSTGELFF. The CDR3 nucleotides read TGTGCCAGCAGCGTAGCAGAGTGGAGTAGCACCGGGGAGCTGTTTTTT. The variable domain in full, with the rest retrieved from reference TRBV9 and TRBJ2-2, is DSGVTQTPKHLITATGQRVTLRCSPRSGDLSVYWYQQSLDQGLQFLIQYYNGEERAKGNILERFSAQQFPDLHSELNLSSLELGDSALYFCASSVAEWSSTGELFFGEGSRLTVL.

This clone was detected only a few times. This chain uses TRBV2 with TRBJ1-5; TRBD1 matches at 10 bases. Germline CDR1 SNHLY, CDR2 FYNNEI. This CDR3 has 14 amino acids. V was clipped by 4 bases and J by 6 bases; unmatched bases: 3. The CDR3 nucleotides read TGTGCCAGCAGTGGACAGGGGGCAAGTCAGCCCCAGCATTTT. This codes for CASSGQGASQPQHF.

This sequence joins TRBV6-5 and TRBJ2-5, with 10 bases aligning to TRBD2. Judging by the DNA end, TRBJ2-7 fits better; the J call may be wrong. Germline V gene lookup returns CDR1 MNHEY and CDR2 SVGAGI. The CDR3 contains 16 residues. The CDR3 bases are TGTGCCAGCAGTTACTCGAGTCTAGCGGGAGTCTACGAGCAGTACTTC. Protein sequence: CASSYSSLAGVYEQYF.

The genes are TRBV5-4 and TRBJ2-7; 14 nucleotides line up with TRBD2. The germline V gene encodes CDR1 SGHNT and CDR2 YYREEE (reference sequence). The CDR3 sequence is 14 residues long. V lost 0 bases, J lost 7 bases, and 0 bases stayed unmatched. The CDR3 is CASSLGLAGGEQYF. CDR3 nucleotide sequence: TGTGCCAGCAGCTTGGGACTAGCGGGGGGGGAGCAGTACTTC.

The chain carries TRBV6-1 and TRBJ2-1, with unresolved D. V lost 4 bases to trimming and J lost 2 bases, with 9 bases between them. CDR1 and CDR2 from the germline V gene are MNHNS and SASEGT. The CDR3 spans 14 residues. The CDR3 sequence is CASSVGDPYNEQFF. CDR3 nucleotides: TGTGCCAGCAGTGTCGGAGACCCCTACAATGAGCAGTTCTTC.

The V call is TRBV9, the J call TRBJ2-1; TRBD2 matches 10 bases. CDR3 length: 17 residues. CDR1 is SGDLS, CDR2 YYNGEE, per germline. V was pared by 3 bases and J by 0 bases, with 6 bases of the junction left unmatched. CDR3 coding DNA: TGTGCCAGCAGCGCCCAATTAGCGGGAGGCTCCTACAATGAGCAGTTCTTC. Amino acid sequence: CASSAQLAGGSYNEQFF. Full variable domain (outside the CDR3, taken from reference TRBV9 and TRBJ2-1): DSGVTQTPKHLITATGQRVTLRCSPRSGDLSVYWYQQSLDQGLQFLIQYYNGEERAKGNILERFSAQQFPDLHSELNLSSLELGDSALYFCASSAQLAGGSYNEQFFGPGTRLTVL.

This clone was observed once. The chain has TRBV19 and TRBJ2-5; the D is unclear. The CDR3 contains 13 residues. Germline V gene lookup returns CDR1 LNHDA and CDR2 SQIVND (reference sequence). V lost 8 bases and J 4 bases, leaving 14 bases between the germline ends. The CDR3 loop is CASHSGPTETQYF. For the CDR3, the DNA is TGTGCCAGTCACTCCGGACCGACAGAGACCCAGTACTTC.

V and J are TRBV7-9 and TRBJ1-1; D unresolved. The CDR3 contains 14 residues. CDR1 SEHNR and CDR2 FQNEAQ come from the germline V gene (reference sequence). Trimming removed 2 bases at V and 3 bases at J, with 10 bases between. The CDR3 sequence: CASSLTGFDTEAFF. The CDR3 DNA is TGTGCCAGCAGCTTAACGGGCTTTGACACTGAAGCTTTCTTT.

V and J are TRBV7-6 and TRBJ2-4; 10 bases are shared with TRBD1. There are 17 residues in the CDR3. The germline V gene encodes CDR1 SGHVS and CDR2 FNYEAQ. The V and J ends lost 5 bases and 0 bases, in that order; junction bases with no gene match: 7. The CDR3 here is CASSPRTGGLAKNIQYF. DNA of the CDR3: TGTGCCAGCAGCCCACGGACAGGGGGACTAGCCAAAAACATTCAGTACTTC.

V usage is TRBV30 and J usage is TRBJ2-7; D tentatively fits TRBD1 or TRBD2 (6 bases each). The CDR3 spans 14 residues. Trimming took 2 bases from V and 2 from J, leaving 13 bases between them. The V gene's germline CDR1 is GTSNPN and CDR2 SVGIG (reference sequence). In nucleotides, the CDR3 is TGTGCCTGGAGTTATGGGGGGCCGACCTACGAGCAGTACTTC. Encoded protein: CAWSYGGPTYEQYF. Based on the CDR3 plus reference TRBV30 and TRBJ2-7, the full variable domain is SQTIHQWPATLVQPVGSPLSLECTVEGTSNPNLYWYRQAAGRGLQLLFYSVGIGQISSEVPQNLSASRPQDRQFILSSKKLLLSDSGFYLCAWSYGGPTYEQYFGPGTRLTVT.

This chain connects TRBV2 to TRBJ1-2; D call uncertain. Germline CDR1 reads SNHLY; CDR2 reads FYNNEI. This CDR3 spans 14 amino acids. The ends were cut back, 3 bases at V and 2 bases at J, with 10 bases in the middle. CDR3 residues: CASSDRGVNYGYTF. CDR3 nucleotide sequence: TGTGCCAGCAGTGATCGGGGTGTCAACTATGGCTACACCTTC.

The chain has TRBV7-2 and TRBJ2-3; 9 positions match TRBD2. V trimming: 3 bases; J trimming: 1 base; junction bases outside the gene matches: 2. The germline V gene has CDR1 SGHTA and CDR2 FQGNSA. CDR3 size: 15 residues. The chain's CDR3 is CASSFASGGTDTQYF. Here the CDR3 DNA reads TGTGCCAGCAGCTTTGCTAGCGGGGGCACAGATACGCAGTATTTT. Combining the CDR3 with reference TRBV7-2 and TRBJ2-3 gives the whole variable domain GAGVSQSPSNKVTEKGKDVELRCDPISGHTALYWYRQSLGQGLEFLIYFQGNSAPDKSGLPSDRFSAERTGGSVSTLTIQRTQQEDSAVYLCASSFASGGTDTQYFGPGTRLTVL.